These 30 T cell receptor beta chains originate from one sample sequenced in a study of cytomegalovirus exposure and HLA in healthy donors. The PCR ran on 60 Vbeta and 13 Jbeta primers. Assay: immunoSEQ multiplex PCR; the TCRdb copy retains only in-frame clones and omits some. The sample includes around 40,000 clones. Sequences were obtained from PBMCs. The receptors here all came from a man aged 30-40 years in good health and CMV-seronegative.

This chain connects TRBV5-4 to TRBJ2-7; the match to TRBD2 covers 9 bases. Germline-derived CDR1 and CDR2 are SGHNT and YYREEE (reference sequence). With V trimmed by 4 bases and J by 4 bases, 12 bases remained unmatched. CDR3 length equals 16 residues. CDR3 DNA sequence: TGTGCCAGCAGCGACGACCTTCTAGCGGGGAGTTACGAGCAGTACTTC. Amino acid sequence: CASSDDLLAGSYEQYF.

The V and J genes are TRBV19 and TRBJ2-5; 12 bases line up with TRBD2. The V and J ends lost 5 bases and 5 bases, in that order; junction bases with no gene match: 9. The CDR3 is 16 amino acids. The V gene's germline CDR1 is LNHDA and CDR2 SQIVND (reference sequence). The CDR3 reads CASSVRLAGVGETQYF. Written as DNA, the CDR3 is TGTGCCAGTAGTGTTCGACTAGCGGGAGTAGGTGAGACCCAGTACTTC.

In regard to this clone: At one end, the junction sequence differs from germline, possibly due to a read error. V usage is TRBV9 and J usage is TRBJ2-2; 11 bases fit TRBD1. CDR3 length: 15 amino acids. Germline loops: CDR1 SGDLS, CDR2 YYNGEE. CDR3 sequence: CASSAGQGAIGELFF. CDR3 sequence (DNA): TGTGCCAGCAGCGCCGGACAGGGGGCGATCGGGGAGCTATTTTTT. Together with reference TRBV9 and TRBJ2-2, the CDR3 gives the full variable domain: DSGVTQTPKHLITATGQRVTLRCSPRSGDLSVYWYQQSLDQGLQFLIQYYNGEERAKGNILERFSAQQFPDLHSELNLSSLELGDSALYFCASSAGQGAIGELFFGEGSRLTVL.

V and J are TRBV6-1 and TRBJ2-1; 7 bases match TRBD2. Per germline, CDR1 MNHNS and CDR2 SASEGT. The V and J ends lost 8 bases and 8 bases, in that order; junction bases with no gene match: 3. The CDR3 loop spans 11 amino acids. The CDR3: CASLGGYEQFF. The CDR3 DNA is TGTGCCAGCCTGGGGGGGTATGAGCAGTTCTTC.

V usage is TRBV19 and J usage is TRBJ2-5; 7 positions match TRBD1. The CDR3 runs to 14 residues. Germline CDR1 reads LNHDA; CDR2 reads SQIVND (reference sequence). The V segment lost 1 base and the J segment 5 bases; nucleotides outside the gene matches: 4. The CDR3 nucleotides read TGTGCCAGTAGTATAGTGGGACAGATGGAGACCCAGTACTTC. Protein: CASSIVGQMETQYF. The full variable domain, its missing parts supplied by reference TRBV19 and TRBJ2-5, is DGGITQSPKYLFRKEGQNVTLSCEQNLNHDAMYWYRQDPGQGLRLIYYSQIVNDFQKGDIAEGYSVSREKKESFPLTVTSAQKNPTAFYLCASSIVGQMETQYFGPGTRLLVL.

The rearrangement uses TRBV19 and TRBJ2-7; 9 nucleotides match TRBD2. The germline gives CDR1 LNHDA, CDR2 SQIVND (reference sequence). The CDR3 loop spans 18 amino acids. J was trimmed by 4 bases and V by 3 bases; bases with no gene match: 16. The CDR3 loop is CASSIEPPGTSHLYEQYF. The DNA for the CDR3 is TGTGCCAGTAGTATCGAACCCCCAGGGACTAGCCATTTGTACGAGCAGTACTTC.

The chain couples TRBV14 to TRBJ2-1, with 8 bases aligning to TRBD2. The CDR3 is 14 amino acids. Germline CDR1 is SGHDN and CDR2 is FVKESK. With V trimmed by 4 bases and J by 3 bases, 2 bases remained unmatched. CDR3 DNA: TGTGCCAGCAGCCTAGCGGGGTACTACAATGAGCAGTTCTTC. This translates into CASSLAGYYNEQFF.

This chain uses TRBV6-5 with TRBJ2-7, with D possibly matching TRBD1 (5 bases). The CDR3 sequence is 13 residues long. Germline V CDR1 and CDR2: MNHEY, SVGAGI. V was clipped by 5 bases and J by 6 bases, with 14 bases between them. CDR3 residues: CASSPDTPREQYF. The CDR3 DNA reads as TGTGCCAGCAGTCCGGACACCCCACGCGAGCAGTACTTC.

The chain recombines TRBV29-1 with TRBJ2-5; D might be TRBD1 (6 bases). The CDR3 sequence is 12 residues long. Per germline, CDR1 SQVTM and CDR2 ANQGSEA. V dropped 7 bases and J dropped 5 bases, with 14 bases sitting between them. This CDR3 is CSAGTPQETQYF. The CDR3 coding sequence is TGCAGCGCCGGGACACCCCAGGAGACCCAGTACTTC.

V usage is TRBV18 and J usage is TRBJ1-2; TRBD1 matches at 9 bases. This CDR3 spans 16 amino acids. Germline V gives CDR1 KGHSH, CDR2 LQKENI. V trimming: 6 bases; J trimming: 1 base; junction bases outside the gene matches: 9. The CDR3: CASSLGQGTFNYGYTF. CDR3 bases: TGTGCCAGCTCCCTGGGACAGGGAACCTTTAACTATGGCTACACCTTC.

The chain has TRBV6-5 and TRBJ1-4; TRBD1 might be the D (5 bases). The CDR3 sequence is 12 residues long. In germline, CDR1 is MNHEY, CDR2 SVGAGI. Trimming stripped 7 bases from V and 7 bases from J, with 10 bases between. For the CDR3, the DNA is TGTGCCAGCAAAGGGAGGGGTGAAAAACTGTTTTTT. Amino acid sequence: CASKGRGEKLFF.

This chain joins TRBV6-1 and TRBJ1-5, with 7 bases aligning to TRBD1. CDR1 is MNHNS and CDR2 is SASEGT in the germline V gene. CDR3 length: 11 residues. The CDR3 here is CAGGYPGPQHF. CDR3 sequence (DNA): TGTGCAGGGGGCTACCCAGGGCCCCAGCATTTT.

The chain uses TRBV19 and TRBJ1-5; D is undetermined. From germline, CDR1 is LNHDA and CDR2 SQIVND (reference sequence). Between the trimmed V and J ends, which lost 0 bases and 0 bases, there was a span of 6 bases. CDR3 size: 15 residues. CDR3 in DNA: TGTGCCAGTAGTATAGAGGGGAGTAGCAATCAGCCCCAGCATTTT. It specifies CASSIEGSSNQPQHF.

The DNA of the CDR3 is TGCAGCGTTGTATACCAGGGCTATGAGCAGTTCTTC. It specifies CSVVYQGYEQFF. This rearrangement joins TRBV29-1 to TRBJ2-1; maybe TRBD1 (5 bases). CDR1 and CDR2 (germline): SQVTM, ANQGSEA. V lost 4 bases to trimming and J lost 8 bases, with 12 bases between them. The CDR3 contains 12 residues.

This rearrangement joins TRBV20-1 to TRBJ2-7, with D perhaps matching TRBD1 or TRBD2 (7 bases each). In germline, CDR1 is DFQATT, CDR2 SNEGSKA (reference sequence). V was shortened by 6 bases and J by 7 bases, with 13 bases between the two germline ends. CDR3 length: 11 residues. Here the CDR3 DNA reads TGCAGTGCAAGACAGGGAGGGGAGCAGTACTTC. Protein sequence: CSARQGGEQYF.

In DNA form, the CDR3 reads TGCAGCAGTGAGGTAGGGGGTCGTGAAGCTTTCTTT. Translation: CSSEVGGREAFF. V and J are TRBV29-1 and TRBJ1-1, with TRBD1 as a possible D gene (6 bases). The CDR3 has 12 amino acids. CDR1 is SQVTM and CDR2 is ANQGSEA in the germline V gene. Trimming took 8 bases from V and 7 from J, leaving 17 bases between them.

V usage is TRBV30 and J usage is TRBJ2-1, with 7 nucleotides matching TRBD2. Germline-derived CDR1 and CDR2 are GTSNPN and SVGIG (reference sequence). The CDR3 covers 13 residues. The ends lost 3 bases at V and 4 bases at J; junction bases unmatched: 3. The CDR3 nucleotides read TGTGCCTGGAGCAGCGGGGAGTACAATGAGCAGTTCTTC. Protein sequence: CAWSSGEYNEQFF.

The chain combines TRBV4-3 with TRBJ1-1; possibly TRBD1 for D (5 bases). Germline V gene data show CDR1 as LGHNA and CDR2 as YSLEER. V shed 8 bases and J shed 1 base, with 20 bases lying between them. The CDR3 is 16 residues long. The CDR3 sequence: CASRPQRTLWNTEAFF. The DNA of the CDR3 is TGCGCCAGCCGTCCCCAAAGGACACTTTGGAACACTGAAGCTTTCTTT.

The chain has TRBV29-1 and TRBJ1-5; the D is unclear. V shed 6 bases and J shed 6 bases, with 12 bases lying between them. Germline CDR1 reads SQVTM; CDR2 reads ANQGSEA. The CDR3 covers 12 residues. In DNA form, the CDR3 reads TGCAGCGTCCGATTGCCAGGTCAGCCCCAGCATTTT. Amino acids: CSVRLPGQPQHF.

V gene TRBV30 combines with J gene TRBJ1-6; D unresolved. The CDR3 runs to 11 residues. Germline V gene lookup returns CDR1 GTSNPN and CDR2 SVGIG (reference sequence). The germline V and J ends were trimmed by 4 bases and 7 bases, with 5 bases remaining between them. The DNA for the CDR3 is TGTGCCTGGACCGCGAATTCACCCCTCCACTTT. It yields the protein CAWTANSPLHF.

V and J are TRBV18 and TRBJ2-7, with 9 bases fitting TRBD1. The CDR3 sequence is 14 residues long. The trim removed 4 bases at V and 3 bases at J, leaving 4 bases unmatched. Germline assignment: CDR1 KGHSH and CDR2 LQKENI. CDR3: CASSLKTGGYEQYF. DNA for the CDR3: TGTGCCAGCTCACTTAAGACAGGGGGCTACGAGCAGTACTTC.

Here the CDR3 reads CASSPSGRSSYEQYF. The CDR3 nucleotides are TGTGCCAGCTCACCTAGCGGGAGGAGCTCCTACGAGCAGTACTTC. V and J are TRBV18 and TRBJ2-7; TRBD2 matches at 10 bases. The V segment lost 3 bases and the J segment 0 bases; nucleotides outside the gene matches: 2. The germline V gene has CDR1 KGHSH and CDR2 LQKENI. This CDR3 is built from 15 residues.

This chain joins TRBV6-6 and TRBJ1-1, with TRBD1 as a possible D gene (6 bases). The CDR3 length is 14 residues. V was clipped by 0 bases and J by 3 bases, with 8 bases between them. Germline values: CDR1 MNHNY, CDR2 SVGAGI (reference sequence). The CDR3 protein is CASSYSGQYTEAFF. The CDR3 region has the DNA TGTGCCAGCAGTTACTCCGGACAGTACACTGAAGCTTTCTTT.

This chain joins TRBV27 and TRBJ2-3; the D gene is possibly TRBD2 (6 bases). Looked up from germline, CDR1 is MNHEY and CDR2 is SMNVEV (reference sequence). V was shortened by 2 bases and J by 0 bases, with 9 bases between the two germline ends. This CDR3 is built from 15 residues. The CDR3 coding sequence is TGTGCCAGCAGTTTAACGAGCGGGAGCACAGATACGCAGTATTTT. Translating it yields CASSLTSGSTDTQYF.

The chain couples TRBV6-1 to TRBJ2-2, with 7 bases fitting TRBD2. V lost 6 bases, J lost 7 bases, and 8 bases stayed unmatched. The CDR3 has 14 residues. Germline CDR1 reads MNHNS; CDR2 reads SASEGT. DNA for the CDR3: TGTGCCAGCAGGGAGGGAGGGCCTATCGGGGAGCTGTTTTTT. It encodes CASREGGPIGELFF.

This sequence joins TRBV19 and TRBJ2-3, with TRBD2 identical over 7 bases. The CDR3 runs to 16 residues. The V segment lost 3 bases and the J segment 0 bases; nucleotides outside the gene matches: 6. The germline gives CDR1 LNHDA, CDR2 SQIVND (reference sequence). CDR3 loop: CASSIAASGSTDTQYF. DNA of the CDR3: TGTGCCAGTAGTATTGCAGCTAGCGGCAGCACAGATACGCAGTATTTT.

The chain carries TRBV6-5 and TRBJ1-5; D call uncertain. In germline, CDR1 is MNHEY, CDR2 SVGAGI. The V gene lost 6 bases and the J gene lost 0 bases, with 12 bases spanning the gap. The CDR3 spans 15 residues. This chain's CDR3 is CASRRVPDSNQPQHF. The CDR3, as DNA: TGTGCCAGCAGGAGGGTACCCGATAGCAATCAGCCCCAGCATTTT.

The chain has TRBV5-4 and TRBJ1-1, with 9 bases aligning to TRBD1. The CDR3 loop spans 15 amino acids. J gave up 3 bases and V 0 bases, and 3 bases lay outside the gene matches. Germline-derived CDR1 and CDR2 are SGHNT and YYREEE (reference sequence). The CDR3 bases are TGTGCCAGCAGCTTGGCTTGGGACAGGGACACTGAAGCTTTCTTT. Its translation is CASSLAWDRDTEAFF. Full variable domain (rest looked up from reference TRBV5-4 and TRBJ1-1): ETGVTQSPTHLIKTRGQQVTLRCSSQSGHNTVSWYQQALGQGPQFIFQYYREEENGRGNFPPRFSGLQFPNYSSELNVNALELDDSALYLCASSLAWDRDTEAFFGQGTRLTVV.

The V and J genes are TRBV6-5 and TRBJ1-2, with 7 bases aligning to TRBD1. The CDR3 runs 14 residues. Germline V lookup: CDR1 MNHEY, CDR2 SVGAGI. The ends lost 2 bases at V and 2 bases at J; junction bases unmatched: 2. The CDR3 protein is CASSYAGQNYGYTF. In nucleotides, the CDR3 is TGTGCCAGCAGTTACGCGGGACAGAACTATGGCTACACCTTC.

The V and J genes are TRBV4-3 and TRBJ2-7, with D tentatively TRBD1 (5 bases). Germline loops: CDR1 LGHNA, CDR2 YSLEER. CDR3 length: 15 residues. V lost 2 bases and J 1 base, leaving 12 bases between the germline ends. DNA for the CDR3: TGCGCCAGCAGCCAATCCCGGCAGGGTTCCTACGAGCAGTACTTC. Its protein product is CASSQSRQGSYEQYF.